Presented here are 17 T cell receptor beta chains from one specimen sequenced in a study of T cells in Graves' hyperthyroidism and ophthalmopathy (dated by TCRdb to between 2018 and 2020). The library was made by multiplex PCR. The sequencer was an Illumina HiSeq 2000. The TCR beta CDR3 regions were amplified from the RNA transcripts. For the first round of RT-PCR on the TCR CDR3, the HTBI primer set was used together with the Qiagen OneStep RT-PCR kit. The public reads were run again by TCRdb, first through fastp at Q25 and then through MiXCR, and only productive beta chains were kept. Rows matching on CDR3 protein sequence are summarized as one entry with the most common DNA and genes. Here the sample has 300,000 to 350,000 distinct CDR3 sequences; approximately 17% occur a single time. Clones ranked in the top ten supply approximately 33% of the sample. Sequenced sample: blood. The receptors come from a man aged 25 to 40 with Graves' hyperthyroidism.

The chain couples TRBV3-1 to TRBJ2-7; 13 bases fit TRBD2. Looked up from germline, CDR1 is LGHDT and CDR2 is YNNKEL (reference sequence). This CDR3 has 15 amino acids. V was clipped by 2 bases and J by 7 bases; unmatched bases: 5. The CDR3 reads CASSQLGLAGREQYF. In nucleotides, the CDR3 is TGTGCCAGCAGCCAACTGGGACTAGCGGGAAGGGAGCAGTACTTC.

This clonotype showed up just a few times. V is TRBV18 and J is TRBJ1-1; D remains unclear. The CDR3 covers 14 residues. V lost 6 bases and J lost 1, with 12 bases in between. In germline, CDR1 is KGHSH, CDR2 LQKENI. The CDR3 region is CASSLQVGNTEAFF. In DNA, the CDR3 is TGTGCCAGCTCTCTCCAGGTAGGGAACACTGAAGCTTTCTTT.

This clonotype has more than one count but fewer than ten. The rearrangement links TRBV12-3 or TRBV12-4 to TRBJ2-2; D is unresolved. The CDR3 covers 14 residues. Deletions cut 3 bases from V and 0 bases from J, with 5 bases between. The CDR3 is CASSFDSNTGELFF. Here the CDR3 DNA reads TGTGCCAGCAGTTTTGACTCGAACACCGGGGAGCTGTTTTTT.

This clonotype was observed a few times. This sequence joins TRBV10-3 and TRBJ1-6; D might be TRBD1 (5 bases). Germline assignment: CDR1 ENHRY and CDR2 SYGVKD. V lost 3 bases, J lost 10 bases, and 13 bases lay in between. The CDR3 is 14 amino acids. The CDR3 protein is CAISEGREGSPLHF. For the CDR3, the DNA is TGTGCCATCAGTGAAGGCAGGGAGGGCTCACCCCTCCACTTT.

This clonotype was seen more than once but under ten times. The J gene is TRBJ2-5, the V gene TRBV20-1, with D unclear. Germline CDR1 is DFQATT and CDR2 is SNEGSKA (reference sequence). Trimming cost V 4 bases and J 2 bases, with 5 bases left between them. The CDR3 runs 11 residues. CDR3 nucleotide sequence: TGCAGTGCTATAGGTCAAGAGACCCAGTACTTC. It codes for CSAIGQETQYF.

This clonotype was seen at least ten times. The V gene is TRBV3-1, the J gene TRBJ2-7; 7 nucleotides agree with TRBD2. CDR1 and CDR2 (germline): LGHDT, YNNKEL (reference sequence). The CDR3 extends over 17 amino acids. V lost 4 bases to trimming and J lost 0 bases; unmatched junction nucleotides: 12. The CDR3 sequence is CASSRGIGRLSSYEQYF. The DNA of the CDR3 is TGTGCCAGCAGCCGGGGTATCGGGAGGCTAAGCTCCTACGAGCAGTACTTC.

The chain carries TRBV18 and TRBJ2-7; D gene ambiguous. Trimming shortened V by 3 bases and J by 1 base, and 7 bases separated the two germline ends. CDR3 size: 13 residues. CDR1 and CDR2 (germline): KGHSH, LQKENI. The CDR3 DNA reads TGTGCCAGCTCACCTGTGGAGTCCTACGAGCAGTACTTC. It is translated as CASSPVESYEQYF.

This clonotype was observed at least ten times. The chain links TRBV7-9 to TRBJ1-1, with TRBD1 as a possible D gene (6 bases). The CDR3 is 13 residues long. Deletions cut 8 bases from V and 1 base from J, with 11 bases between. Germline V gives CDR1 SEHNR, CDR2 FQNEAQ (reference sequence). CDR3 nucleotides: TGTGCCAGCGCCTACAGGGAGAACACTGAAGCTTTCTTT. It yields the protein CASAYRENTEAFF.

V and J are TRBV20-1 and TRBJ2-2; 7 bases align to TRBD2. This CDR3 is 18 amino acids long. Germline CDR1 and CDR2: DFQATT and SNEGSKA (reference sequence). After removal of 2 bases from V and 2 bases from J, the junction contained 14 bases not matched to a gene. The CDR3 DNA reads TGCAGTGCTAGACCGCCCGACGGGGTAGCGGGTAACACCGGGGAGCTGTTTTTT. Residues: CSARPPDGVAGNTGELFF.

CDR3 sequence reads: CASSSTGGAETQFF. CDR3 bases: TGCGCCAGCAGCTCCACAGGGGGCGCGGAGACCCAGTTCTTC. The V call is TRBV10-2, the J call TRBJ2-5; 9 bases map to TRBD1. The DNA matches TRBJ2-1 better at its end, which makes the J call doubtful. This CDR3 is 14 amino acids long. Germline V gene sequence: CDR1 WSHSY, CDR2 SAAADI.

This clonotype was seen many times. CDR3 amino acids: CASSQVQGEQYF. Here the CDR3 DNA reads TGTGCCAGCAGCCAAGTACAAGGGGAGCAGTACTTC. The rearrangement joins TRBV3-1 to TRBJ2-7; no clear D. Per the germline V gene, CDR1 is LGHDT and CDR2 is YNNKEL (reference sequence). The CDR3 totals 12 residues. V lost 1 base and J 7 bases, leaving 8 bases between the germline ends.

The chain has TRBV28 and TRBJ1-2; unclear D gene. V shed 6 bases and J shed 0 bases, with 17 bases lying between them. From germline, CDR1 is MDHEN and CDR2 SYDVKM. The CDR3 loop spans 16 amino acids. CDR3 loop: CASSSTRPTSNYGYTF. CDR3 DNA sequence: TGTGCCAGCAGCTCGACCCGGCCTACATCTAACTATGGCTACACCTTC.

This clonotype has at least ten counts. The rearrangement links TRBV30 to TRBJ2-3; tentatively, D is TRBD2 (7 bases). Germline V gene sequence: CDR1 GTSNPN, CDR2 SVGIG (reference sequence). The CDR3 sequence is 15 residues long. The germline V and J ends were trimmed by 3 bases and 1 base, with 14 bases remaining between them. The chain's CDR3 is CAWRVGGPGTDTQYF. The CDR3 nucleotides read TGTGCCTGGAGGGTGGGGGGGCCCGGCACAGATACGCAGTATTTT.

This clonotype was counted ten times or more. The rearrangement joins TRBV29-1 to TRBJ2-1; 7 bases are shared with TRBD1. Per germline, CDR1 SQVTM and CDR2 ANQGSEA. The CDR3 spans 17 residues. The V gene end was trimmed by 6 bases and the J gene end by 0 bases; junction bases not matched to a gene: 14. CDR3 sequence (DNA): TGCAGCGTACCTGAACCACAGACAGGGAGCTCCTACAATGAGCAGTTCTTC. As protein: CSVPEPQTGSSYNEQFF.

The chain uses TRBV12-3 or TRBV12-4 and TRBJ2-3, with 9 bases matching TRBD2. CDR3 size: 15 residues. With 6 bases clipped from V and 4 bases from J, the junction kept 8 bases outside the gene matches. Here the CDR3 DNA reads TGTGCCAGCAGCTCCGCGGGGGGGATCCCAGATACGCAGTATTTT. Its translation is CASSSAGGIPDTQYF.

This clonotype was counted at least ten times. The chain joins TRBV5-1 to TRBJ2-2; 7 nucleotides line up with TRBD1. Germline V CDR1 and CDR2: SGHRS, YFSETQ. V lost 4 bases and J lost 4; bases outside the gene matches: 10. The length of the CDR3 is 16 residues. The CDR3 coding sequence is TGCGCCAGCAGCACAACAGGGGTGTCGGGCACCGGGGAGCTGTTTTTT. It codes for CASSTTGVSGTGELFF.

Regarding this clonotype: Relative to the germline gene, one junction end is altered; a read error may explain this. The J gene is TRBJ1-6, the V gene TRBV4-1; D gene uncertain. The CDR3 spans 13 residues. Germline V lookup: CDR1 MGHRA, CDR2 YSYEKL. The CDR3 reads CASSQGNNSPLHF. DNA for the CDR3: TGCGCCAGCAGCCAGGGAAATAACTCACCCCTCCACTTT.